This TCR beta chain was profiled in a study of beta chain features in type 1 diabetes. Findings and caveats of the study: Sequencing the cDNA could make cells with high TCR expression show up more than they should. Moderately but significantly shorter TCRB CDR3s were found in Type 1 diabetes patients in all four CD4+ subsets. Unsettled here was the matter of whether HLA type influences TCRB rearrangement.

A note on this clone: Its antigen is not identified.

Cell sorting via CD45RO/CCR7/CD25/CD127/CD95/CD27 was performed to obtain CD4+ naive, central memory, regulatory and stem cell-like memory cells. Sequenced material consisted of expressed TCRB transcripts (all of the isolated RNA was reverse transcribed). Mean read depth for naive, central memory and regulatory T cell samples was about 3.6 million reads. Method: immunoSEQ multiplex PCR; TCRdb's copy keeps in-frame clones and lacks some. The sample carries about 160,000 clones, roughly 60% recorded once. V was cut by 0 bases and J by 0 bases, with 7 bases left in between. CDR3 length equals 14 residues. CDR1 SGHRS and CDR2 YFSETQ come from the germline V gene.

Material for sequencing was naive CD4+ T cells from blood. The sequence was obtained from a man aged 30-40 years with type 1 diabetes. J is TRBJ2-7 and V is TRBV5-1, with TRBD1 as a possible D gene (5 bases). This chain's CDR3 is CASSLAQGSYEQYF. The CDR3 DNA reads TGCGCCAGCAGCTTGGCGCAGGGCTCCTACGAGCAGTACTTC. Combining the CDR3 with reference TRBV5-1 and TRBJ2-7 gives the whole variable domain KAGVTQTPRYLIKTRGQQVTLSCSPISGHRSVSWYQQTPGQGLQFLFEYFSETQRNKGNFPGRFSGRQFSNSRSEMNVSTLELGDSALYLCASSLAQGSYEQYFGPGTRLTVT.